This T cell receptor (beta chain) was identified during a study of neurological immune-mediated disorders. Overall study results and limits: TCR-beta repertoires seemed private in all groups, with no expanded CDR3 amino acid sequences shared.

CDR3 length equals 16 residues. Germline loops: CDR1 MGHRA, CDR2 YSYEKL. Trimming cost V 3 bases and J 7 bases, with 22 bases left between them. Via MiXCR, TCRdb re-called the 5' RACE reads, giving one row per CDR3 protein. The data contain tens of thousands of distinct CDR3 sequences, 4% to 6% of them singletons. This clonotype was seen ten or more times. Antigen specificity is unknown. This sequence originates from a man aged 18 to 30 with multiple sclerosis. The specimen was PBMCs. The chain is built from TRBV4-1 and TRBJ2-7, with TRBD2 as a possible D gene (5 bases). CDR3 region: CASSQANLASLGEQYF. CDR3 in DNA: TGCGCCAGCAGCCAGGCCAACCTAGCCAGTCTGGGTGAGCAGTACTTC.